The 29 T cell receptor beta chains presented below share a single source sample, sequenced in a study of OX40 agonist ivuxolimab in advanced cancers. Receptors were amplified or captured by the immunoSEQ multiplex PCR assay. This immuneACCESS table, as held by TCRdb, lists in-frame sequences with V and J called but not all clones. Of the missing ones, under half trace to an unresolved V gene in checked studies; the others have no known cause. The sample table records 20,000 to 25,000 clones; 75% to 85% of these occur just once. Roughly a quarter of the sample is held by the ten biggest clonotypes. The input for sequencing was CD4+ or CD8+ T cells sorted from blood, taken in a trial of the OX40 agonist ivuxolimab. The receptors derive from an adult with an advanced solid tumor such as melanoma, head and neck, liver or kidney cancer.

The J gene is TRBJ1-2, the V gene TRBV7-9; 9 bases are a match to TRBD1. V was clipped by 4 bases and J by 8 bases; unmatched bases: 11. There are 15 residues in the CDR3. In germline, CDR1 is SEHNR, CDR2 FQNEAQ (reference sequence). CDR3 in amino acids: CASSSAPGTGIGYTF. CDR3 DNA sequence: TGTGCCAGCAGCTCAGCCCCCGGGACAGGGATCGGCTACACCTTC. The full variable domain, its missing parts supplied by reference TRBV7-9 and TRBJ1-2, is DTGVSQNPRHKITKRGQNVTFRCDPISEHNRLYWYRQTLGQGPEFLTYFQNEAQLEKSRLLSDRFSAERPKGSFSTLEIQRTEQGDSAMYLCASSSAPGTGIGYTFGSGTRLTVV.

This clone appeared a single time. The chain is built from TRBV28 and TRBJ2-7, with D unclear. The CDR3 is 11 residues long. Looked up from germline, CDR1 is MDHEN and CDR2 is SYDVKM. V was pared by 6 bases and J by 3 bases, with 6 bases between. The CDR3 sequence: CASSDRYEQYF. The CDR3 bases are TGTGCCAGCAGCGACCGCTACGAGCAGTACTTC.

The table lists this clone with a count of one. The V and J genes are TRBV15 and TRBJ1-1; D gene unclear. Trimming pared 0 bases from V and 1 base from J, leaving 9 bases between. This CDR3 region has 15 residues. From germline, CDR1 is LNHNV and CDR2 YYDKDF (reference sequence). The CDR3 DNA follows: TGTGCCACCAGCAGAGATCGGTCGGGGAACACTGAAGCTTTCTTT. Translated, it gives CATSRDRSGNTEAFF. Filled out from reference TRBV15 and TRBJ1-1, the complete variable domain reads DAMVIQNPRYQVTQFGKPVTLSCSQTLNHNVMYWYQQKSSQAPKLLFHYYDKDFNNEADTPDNFQSRRPNTSFCFLDIRSPGLGDTAMYLCATSRDRSGNTEAFFGQGTRLTVV.

The chain joins TRBV5-5 to TRBJ1-2, with D possibly matching TRBD1 (6 bases). Trimming left V 2 bases short and J 4 bases short, with 12 bases between. The CDR3 is 14 residues long. Germline V gene lookup returns CDR1 SGHKS and CDR2 YYEKEE (reference sequence). CDR3 residues: CASSFGDIVYGYTF. The CDR3, as DNA: TGTGCCAGCAGCTTCGGGGACATTGTCTATGGCTACACCTTC.

The chain has TRBV7-9 and TRBJ2-5, with 14 nucleotides matching TRBD2. The V segment lost 5 bases and the J segment 4 bases; nucleotides outside the gene matches: 3. This CDR3 is built from 15 residues. Germline loops: CDR1 SEHNR, CDR2 FQNEAQ (reference sequence). CDR3 amino acids: CASSPGTSGRETQYF. CDR3 sequence (DNA): TGTGCCAGCAGCCCAGGGACTAGCGGGAGAGAGACCCAGTACTTC.

The chain uses TRBV7-9 and TRBJ2-7, with D perhaps matching TRBD2 (7 bases). Per germline, CDR1 SEHNR and CDR2 FQNEAQ (reference sequence). Trimming removed 5 bases at V and 3 bases at J, with 14 bases between. The CDR3 sequence is 14 residues long. CDR3: CASSPGGGIYEQYF. DNA of the CDR3: TGTGCCAGCAGCCCCGGCGGGGGCATCTACGAGCAGTACTTC.

The chain couples TRBV11-2 to TRBJ2-2; D is unclear. The germline V gene encodes CDR1 SGHAT and CDR2 FQNNGV. The CDR3 is 12 residues long. V was shortened by 3 bases and J by 5 bases, with 4 bases between the two germline ends. CDR3: CASSFLTGELFF. DNA of the CDR3: TGTGCCAGCAGCTTTTTGACCGGGGAGCTGTTTTTT.

This chain joins TRBV27 and TRBJ2-1; D remains unclear. CDR3 length: 15 amino acids. Trimming pared 5 bases from V and 7 bases from J, leaving 18 bases between. Germline CDR1 and CDR2: MNHEY and SMNVEV (reference sequence). In DNA form, the CDR3 reads TGTGCCAGCAGTACCCCGGCGGTACCTGGGAATGAGCAGTTCTTC. The encoded protein is CASSTPAVPGNEQFF.

This chain links TRBV4-2 with TRBJ2-7, with D unclear. Trimming left V 0 bases short and J 2 bases short, with 14 bases between. Germline lookup yields CDR1 LGHNA and CDR2 YNFKEQ. This CDR3 has 16 residues. This CDR3 reads CASSQDPGIGTYEQYF. The DNA for the CDR3 is TGTGCCAGCAGCCAAGATCCTGGTATTGGAACCTACGAGCAGTACTTC.

V gene TRBV27 combines with J gene TRBJ2-7; possibly TRBD2 for D (6 bases). The germline gives CDR1 MNHEY, CDR2 SMNVEV (reference sequence). The V and J ends lost 7 bases and 3 bases respectively, with 19 bases between them. This CDR3 contains 15 residues. The CDR3 sequence: CASTNSPDYVYEQYF. CDR3 in DNA: TGTGCCAGCACCAACTCGCCGGACTATGTCTACGAGCAGTACTTC.

CDR3 sequence reads: CASSLARTGINTGELFF. CDR3 in DNA: TGTGCCAGCAGCTTAGCCAGGACAGGGATTAACACCGGGGAGCTGTTTTTT. V gene TRBV7-2 combines with J gene TRBJ2-2; TRBD1 matches 8 bases. Germline values: CDR1 SGHTA, CDR2 FQGNSA. The CDR3 loop spans 17 amino acids. Trimming at V came to 0 bases and at J to 2 bases, leaving 5 bases not matched to a gene.

The genes are TRBV28 and TRBJ1-1; D is ambiguous. V was trimmed by 6 bases and J by 6 bases, leaving 11 bases between them. This CDR3 has 12 residues. Germline loops: CDR1 MDHEN, CDR2 SYDVKM. The CDR3 DNA follows: TGTGCCAGCAGCCCTAGTCGCGCTGAAGCTTTCTTT. Amino acid sequence: CASSPSRAEAFF.

The chain couples TRBV7-8 to TRBJ2-5; 8 bases line up with TRBD1. The germline CDR1 and CDR2 sequences are SGHVS and FQNEAQ. This CDR3 has 16 amino acids. The V and J ends lost 4 bases and 5 bases, in that order; junction bases with no gene match: 12. CDR3 DNA: TGTGCCAGCAGCTCGCCACAGACAGGGGCGGGGGAGACCCAGTACTTC. This codes for CASSSPQTGAGETQYF. Full variable domain (missing parts from reference TRBV7-8 and TRBJ2-5): GAGVSQSPRYKVAKRGQDVALRCDPISGHVSLFWYQQALGQGPEFLTYFQNEAQLDKSGLPSDRFFAERPEGSVSTLKIQRTQQEDSAVYLCASSSPQTGAGETQYFGPGTRLLVL.

This chain links TRBV27 with TRBJ2-2; the D is unclear. This CDR3 contains 13 residues. Germline V gives CDR1 MNHEY, CDR2 SMNVEV (reference sequence). V was shortened by 5 bases and J by 4 bases, with 8 bases between the two germline ends. In DNA form, the CDR3 reads TGTGCCAGCAGTATTTCGGCCACCGGGGAGCTGTTTTTT. Translating it yields CASSISATGELFF.

This clone was counted a single time. This sequence joins TRBV7-9 and TRBJ1-4, with D possibly matching TRBD1 (6 bases). The CDR3 sequence is 14 residues long. V was cut by 7 bases and J by 5 bases, with 14 bases left in between. Germline CDR1 and CDR2: SEHNR and FQNEAQ (reference sequence). The CDR3 coding sequence is TGTGCCAGCACCAGACCAGGACAGAATGAAAAACTGTTTTTT. This translates into CASTRPGQNEKLFF.

This sequence joins TRBV29-1 and TRBJ2-3; D remains unclear. V lost 4 bases to trimming and J lost 10 bases, with 12 bases between them. Germline V gene lookup returns CDR1 SQVTM and CDR2 ANQGSEA. This CDR3 has 11 residues. In DNA form, the CDR3 reads TGCAGCGTTGTTACTTCTCCCGCGCAGTATTTT. Protein product: CSVVTSPAQYF.

The rearrangement links TRBV6-6 to TRBJ2-7; D possibly uses TRBD1 or TRBD2 (5 bases each). The CDR3 consists of 14 residues. Germline V gene data show CDR1 as MNHNY and CDR2 as SVGAGI (reference sequence). V shed 0 bases and J shed 4 bases, with 10 bases lying between them. DNA for the CDR3: TGTGCCAGCAGTTACTCGGGACCGAGGTACGAGCAGTACTTC. It yields the protein CASSYSGPRYEQYF.

The chain is built from TRBV27 and TRBJ1-2, with 8 bases lining up with TRBD1. Per the germline V gene, CDR1 is MNHEY and CDR2 is SMNVEV (reference sequence). The ends lost 3 bases at V and 4 bases at J; junction bases unmatched: 4. This CDR3 is 14 amino acids long. For the CDR3, the DNA is TGTGCCAGCAGTTTGTCAGGACAGGGCTATGGCTACACCTTC. The encoded protein is CASSLSGQGYGYTF.

The J gene is TRBJ2-2, the V gene TRBV28, with 13 bases fitting TRBD2. CDR1 MDHEN and CDR2 SYDVKM come from the germline V gene. CDR3 size: 19 residues. Losses at the gene ends were 5 bases for V and 3 bases for J; bases not matched to a gene: 12. CDR3 region: CASSGIKLAGGPYTGELFF. The CDR3 region has the DNA TGTGCCAGCAGTGGAATTAAACTAGCGGGGGGGCCGTACACCGGGGAGCTGTTTTTT.

The CDR3 is CASSQERFEGAVYGYTF. The CDR3, as DNA: TGTGCCAGCAGCCAAGAACGCTTCGAGGGGGCGGTCTATGGCTACACCTTC. The J gene is TRBJ1-2, the V gene TRBV4-2; TRBD1 agrees at 7 bases. In germline, CDR1 is LGHNA, CDR2 YNFKEQ. The CDR3 has 17 residues. V lost 0 bases and J lost 4; bases outside the gene matches: 11.

This chain links TRBV6-5 with TRBJ2-1; D uncertain. CDR3 length: 14 residues. V gave up 4 bases and J gave up 9 bases, with 16 bases separating them. CDR1 is MNHEY and CDR2 is SVGAGI in the germline V gene. The chain's CDR3 is CASSSLPPPSEQFF. CDR3 DNA: TGTGCCAGCAGTTCCCTTCCGCCCCCCAGTGAGCAGTTCTTC.

The chain links TRBV27 to TRBJ2-7; no reliable D call. This CDR3 comprises 16 residues. V lost 3 bases and J 3 bases, leaving 18 bases between the germline ends. Germline V gene sequence: CDR1 MNHEY, CDR2 SMNVEV (reference sequence). The CDR3 sequence: CASSFSVGRLVYEQYF. For the CDR3, the DNA is TGTGCCAGCAGTTTCTCGGTCGGTCGGCTCGTCTACGAGCAGTACTTC.

V gene TRBV27 combines with J gene TRBJ2-7; D is uncertain. V lost 5 bases and J 1 base, leaving 6 bases between the germline ends. The CDR3 has 12 amino acids. Germline V lookup: CDR1 MNHEY, CDR2 SMNVEV (reference sequence). This CDR3 is CASSPGSYEQYF. CDR3 sequence (DNA): TGTGCCAGCAGTCCCGGATCCTACGAGCAGTACTTC.

The chain couples TRBV27 to TRBJ2-7; 8 bases are shared with TRBD1. CDR1 and CDR2 from the germline V gene are MNHEY and SMNVEV (reference sequence). Trimming cost V 5 bases and J 7 bases; bases outside gene matches: 13. The CDR3 extends over 15 amino acids. CDR3 protein: CASSLTGQAYHEQYF. CDR3 nucleotide sequence: TGTGCCAGCAGTCTTACGGGACAGGCCTACCATGAGCAGTACTTC.

This clone showed up just once. The chain recombines TRBV13 with TRBJ2-5; the D gene is possibly TRBD1 (5 bases). Per germline, CDR1 PRHDT and CDR2 FYEKMQ (reference sequence). Trimming removed 3 bases from V and 5 bases from J, with 19 bases in between. CDR3 length: 16 amino acids. The CDR3 DNA reads as TGTGCCAGCAGCTTGGGGCAGGGTGGATTCCATGAGACCCAGTACTTC. The encoded protein is CASSLGQGGFHETQYF.

The chain has TRBV28 and TRBJ2-1; D call uncertain. The length of the CDR3 is 13 residues. Trimming took 2 bases from V and 8 from J, leaving 10 bases between them. Germline V gene data show CDR1 as MDHEN and CDR2 as SYDVKM. DNA of the CDR3: TGTGCCAGCAGTTTAGGTCTCTCCCATGAGCAGTTCTTC. It codes for CASSLGLSHEQFF. The whole variable domain, remainder taken from reference TRBV28 and TRBJ2-1, is DVKVTQSSRYLVKRTGEKVFLECVQDMDHENMFWYRQDPGLGLRLIYFSYDVKMKEKGDIPEGYSVSREKKERFSLILESASTNQTSMYLCASSLGLSHEQFFGPGTRLTVL.

This clone was observed a handful of times. The chain has TRBV25-1 and TRBJ2-2; 8 bases map to TRBD2. This CDR3 has 16 residues. The germline V gene has CDR1 MGHDK and CDR2 SYGVNS. V lost 2 bases to trimming and J lost 2 bases; unmatched junction nucleotides: 4. The CDR3 bases are TGTGCCAGCAGTGAAGGCCGGGAGGGTAACACCGGGGAGCTGTTTTTT. Residues: CASSEGREGNTGELFF.

This chain links TRBV28 with TRBJ2-3; TRBD2 matches 12 bases. Germline CDR1 is MDHEN and CDR2 is SYDVKM. CDR3 length: 17 residues. The ends lost 1 base at V and 6 bases at J; junction bases unmatched: 8. CDR3 residues: CASSLLKTSGRGDTQYF. CDR3 nucleotide sequence: TGTGCCAGCAGTTTATTAAAGACTAGCGGGAGAGGTGATACGCAGTATTTT.

This chain joins TRBV5-6 and TRBJ1-5, with D perhaps matching TRBD1 (5 bases). The germline V gene has CDR1 SGHDT and CDR2 YYEEEE. Trimming took 1 base from V and 3 from J, leaving 11 bases between them. The CDR3 contains 15 residues. This chain's CDR3 is CASSLSWGDNQPQHF. The CDR3 DNA sequence: TGTGCCAGCAGCTTGTCGTGGGGGGACAATCAGCCCCAGCATTTT.